The following is a T cell receptor (beta chain) sequence with its context. The antigen is not known. CD4+ naive, central memory, regulatory and stem cell-like memory cells were sorted via CD45RO/CCR7/CD25/CD127/CD95/CD27. Purity of each sorted population was above 95%. The sequenced template was cDNA made from the entire isolated RNA. The assay was immunoSEQ multiplex PCR, and TCRdb's table has in-frame clones only and misses some. The repertoire includes 53,000 or so clones, 63% of them detected once, and over 0.25% sits in the top ten. This record comes from a study of beta chain features in type 1 diabetes. Turning to the study itself: Analysis included about 110 million sorted cells drawn from all samples. Findings and caveats of the study: There was a moderate but significant shortening of TCRB CDR3s in all four CD4+ subsets of Type 1 diabetes patients. Here, the possible influence of HLA type (on TCRB rearrangement) remained unresolved.

Germline CDR1 reads MNHNS; CDR2 reads SASEGT. V lost 2 bases and J 1 base, leaving 7 bases between the germline ends. This CDR3 is 14 amino acids long. The material sequenced was stem cell memory CD4+ T cells from blood. This receptor was identified in a young woman with type 1 diabetes. The genes are TRBV6-1 and TRBJ2-3; D perhaps matches TRBD1 (5 bases). CDR3 nucleotide sequence: TGTGCCAGCAGTGAAATAGGGGGCACAGATACGCAGTATTTT. Protein sequence: CASSEIGGTDTQYF.